This note documents a single TCR beta chain sequence. Its matching antigen is unknown. The germline gives CDR1 MNHNS, CDR2 SASEGT. V was trimmed by 3 bases and J by 5 bases, leaving 10 bases between them. This CDR3 is built from 14 residues. Selected pancreatic ductal adenocarcinoma patients had undergone surgery without neoadjuvant therapy. The data stem from a study of T cells in pancreatic ductal adenocarcinoma. Findings and caveats of the study: Blood clonality (roughly 0.073) did not differ significantly from tumor (roughly 0.11). This surgical cohort overrepresents the minority presenting with early-stage disease.

Data came from immunoSEQ multiplex PCR; TCRdb stores just in-frame clones and leaves some out. The data show several thousand clones, under 70% seen once. Sequenced material: pancreatic tumor tissue. The TCR was taken from a human donor with pancreatic ductal adenocarcinoma. This chain joins TRBV6-1 and TRBJ2-2; D perhaps matches TRBD1 (5 bases). CDR3 protein: CASSEQGSTGELFF. In DNA form, the CDR3 reads TGTGCCAGCAGTGAGCAGGGAAGTACCGGGGAGCTGTTTTTT.